The source of this TCR beta chain is a study of T cells in Graves' hyperthyroidism and ophthalmopathy. This clonotype was found once. Antigen unknown. Criteria for exclusion of patients were uncontrolled infection, other autoimmune disease, pregnancy or lactation. Using RNA transcripts as the source, TCR beta CDR3 regions were amplified. TCR CDR3 underwent first-round RT-PCR with the HTBI primer set. Each CDR3 protein gets one entry after TCRdb re-called the multiplex PCR reads with MiXCR. The sample contains hundreds of thousands of distinct CDR3 sequences, roughly 37% of which appear only once. The germline V gene encodes CDR1 SQVTM and CDR2 ANQGSEA. The CDR3 sequence is 11 residues long. With 6 bases removed from V and 8 bases from J, the gap between germline ends came to 10 bases. Notes on the study in general: Among thyroid clonotypes expanded above 0.001, most also appeared in blood.

The chain uses TRBV29-1 and TRBJ2-2; D is unresolved. The receptor's source is a young man with Graves' hyperthyroidism. The specimen sequenced was blood. CDR3 nucleotide sequence: TGCAGCGTGGCGCCCCTAGGGGAGCTGTTTTTT. It specifies CSVAPLGELFF.